This T cell receptor (beta chain) was retrieved from a study of CD8 T cells in ankylosing spondylitis (TCRdb year 2017). About the study as a whole: T cell receptor beta repertoires were profiled in healthy donors and ankylosing spondylitis patients so that disease-linked TCR variants could be found. Peripheral blood was sampled, and synovial fluid was also collected from ankylosing spondylitis patients. The whole study cohort included over 85 healthy donors and 25 ankylosing spondylitis patients.

The paper as a whole reports these results and caveats: Some TCR beta motif variants had previously been reported in synovial fluid and blood of reactive arthritis patients, which suggested common disease-initiation mechanisms. According to the report, matched synovial fluid samples from ankylosing spondylitis patients were significantly enriched for the disease-linked clones. A TCR beta motif made up of roughly eight highly homologous amino acid variants appeared to be characteristic of blood from ankylosing spondylitis patients. In peripheral blood, the disease-linked clones were found at relatively low frequencies and had a CD8+ phenotype.

The instrument given in TCRdb is Illumina HiSeq 2500. Quantitative 5'-RACE with molecular barcodes was the method used to prepare the TCR beta libraries. The paper's processing steps were these. A new computational method, built on a probabilistic model of VDJ rearrangement, was used to identify disease-linked TCR variants. Starting from the raw public reads, TCRdb applied fastp trimming at Q25, assembled clones with MiXCR and retained in-frame beta chains. Each CDR3 protein gets just one entry, which takes the most common genes and DNA from the rows behind it. None of the V and J calls come from the authors' own analysis; TCRdb made them. Across this sample there are roughly 700,000 distinct CDR3 sequences, with about 20% seen only once. The top ten clones comprise roughly a fifth of the sample. This clonotype has ten or more counts. Its antigen has not been determined. No clone much larger than this one lies a single base away; base qualities are absent.

The sequenced sample was blood, either unsorted or a sorted T cell fraction (not recorded which). The sequence derives from a male donor with ankylosing spondylitis.

The CDR3 amino acid sequence is: CSVEGRENIQYF. Read as DNA, the sequence is TGCAGCGTTGAGGGCAGGGAAAACATTCAGTACTTC. The rearrangement combines TRBV29-1 with TRBJ2-4; the D gene is possibly TRBD1, with 5 bases matching. The junction shows trimming of 3 bases on V and 5 bases on J, plus 8 bases between the germline ends. The CDR1 and CDR2 encoded by the germline V gene are SQVTM and ANQGSEA. Reading from cysteine to phenylalanine, the CDR3 counts 12 amino acids. Only the CDR3 region is kept as DNA, spanning 36 bases read in frame from base 1.